These 2 T cell receptor beta chains were all obtained from the same sample, sequenced in a study of CD4 T cells in relation to SARS-CoV-2 and coronaviruses. The protocol was immunoSEQ multiplex PCR, while the TCRdb copy is restricted to in-frame clones and leaves out a portion. The sample lists about 20,000 clones, roughly 66% occurring once. The unexposed donors gave CD4+ T cells in about 2010-2019, prior to COVID-19. Isolation of CD4+ T cells took place after around eleven days in culture. Antigens for these TCRs are unknown. Sequencing was performed on CD4+ T cells from PBMCs, cultured in vitro. The receptors here all came from a human donor in good health.

The V and J genes are TRBV27 and TRBJ2-7; 7 positions agree with TRBD2. CDR3 length: 14 residues. Germline V lookup: CDR1 MNHEY, CDR2 SMNVEV (reference sequence). V dropped 6 bases and J dropped 2; count of bases not matched to a gene: 7. CDR3 nucleotide sequence: TGTGCCAGCAGGCGGAGCGGGATACCCTACGAGCAGTACTTC. Its protein product is CASRRSGIPYEQYF.

V gene TRBV28 combines with J gene TRBJ1-6, with D perhaps TRBD1 (6 bases). V lost 6 bases and J lost 9, with 18 bases in between. The CDR3 sequence is 15 residues long. Looked up from germline, CDR1 is MDHEN and CDR2 is SYDVKM. This CDR3 is CASRGGQLQISPLHF. CDR3 DNA: TGTGCCAGCAGGGGAGGACAGCTACAAATTTCACCCCTCCACTTT.